One and the same sample provided the 5 T cell receptor beta chains below, sequenced in a study of blood T cells in healthy people across ages (dated by TCRdb to between 2014 and 2017). The library was produced with 5' RACE. The instrument given in TCRdb is Illumina HiSeq 2500. A second roughly 7 to 11 cycle PCR used a sample-barcoded 5' primer and a J-beta primer mix. In TCRdb, the public reads were trimmed at Q25 with fastp and aligned with MiXCR, with productive beta chains retained. Rows are combined by CDR3 protein, so each entry shows the most common genes and DNA. For this sample the table gives around 1,000,000 distinct CDR3 sequences, of which approximately 38% were detected only once. The ten largest clones capture under 15% of the sample. Source material: blood. These TCRs come from a man between 18 and 35 years old in good health.

This clonotype occurred a few times. J is TRBJ1-1 and V is TRBV18; D may be TRBD1 (5 bases). CDR1 KGHSH and CDR2 LQKENI come from the germline V gene. Deletions cut 2 bases from V and 1 base from J, with 8 bases between. The CDR3 loop spans 14 amino acids. CDR3 sequence reads: CASSPGAGNTEAFF. CDR3 bases: TGTGCCAGCTCACCAGGGGCCGGGAACACTGAAGCTTTCTTT.

A note on this clonotype: One end of the junction is discordant with germline, which a read error may explain. J is TRBJ2-1 and V is TRBV20-1, with a weak D call TRBD1 (5 bases). This CDR3 has 14 amino acids. Germline CDR1 is DFQATT and CDR2 is SNEGSKA (reference sequence). The DNA for the CDR3 is TGCGGTGCTAGGGTGGGGCTTAGTAGGAATGAGCAGTTCTTC. This codes for CGARVGLSRNEQFF.

Details on this clonotype: Relative to the germline gene, one junction end is altered; a read error may explain this. V and J are TRBV3-1 and TRBJ1-1; D is possibly TRBD1 (6 bases). In germline, CDR1 is LGHDT, CDR2 YNNKEL (reference sequence). There are 14 residues in the CDR3. The CDR3 loop reads CASSGTGTNTEVFF. For the CDR3, the DNA is TGTGCCAGCAGCGGAACAGGGACCAACACTGAAGTTTTCTTT.

The chain recombines TRBV5-6 with TRBJ1-2; D not resolved. This CDR3 has 12 amino acids. Germline CDR1 reads SGHDT; CDR2 reads YYEEEE. Trimming left V 4 bases short and J 8 bases short, with 12 bases between. Here the CDR3 reads CASSLTPGGYTF. CDR3 DNA sequence: TGTGCCAGCAGCCTTACCCCGGGGGGCTACACCTTC.

The chain joins TRBV7-9 to TRBJ1-1; D uncertain. The germline CDR1 and CDR2 sequences are SEHNR and FQNEAQ (reference sequence). This CDR3 is built from 15 residues. Trimming pared 0 bases from V and 1 base from J, leaving 9 bases between. CDR3 bases: TGTGCCAGCAGCTTAGCGGGGAACCGGAACACTGAAGCTTTCTTT. It yields the protein CASSLAGNRNTEAFF.